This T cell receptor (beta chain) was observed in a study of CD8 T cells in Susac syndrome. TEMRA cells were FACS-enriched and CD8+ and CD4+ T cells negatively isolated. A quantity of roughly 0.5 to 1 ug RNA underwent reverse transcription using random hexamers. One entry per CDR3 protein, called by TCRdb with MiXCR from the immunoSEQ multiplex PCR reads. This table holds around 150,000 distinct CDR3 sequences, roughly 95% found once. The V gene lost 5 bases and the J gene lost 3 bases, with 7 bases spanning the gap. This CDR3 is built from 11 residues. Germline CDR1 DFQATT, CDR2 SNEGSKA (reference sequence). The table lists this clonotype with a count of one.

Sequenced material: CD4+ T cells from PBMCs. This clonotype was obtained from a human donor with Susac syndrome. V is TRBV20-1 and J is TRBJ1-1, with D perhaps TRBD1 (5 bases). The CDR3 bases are TGCAGTGCTCTAGGGGACACTGAAGCTTTCTTT. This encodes CSALGDTEAFF.